The 17 T cell receptor beta chains reported below all come from one sample, sequenced in a study of cytomegalovirus exposure and HLA in healthy donors. 60 Vbeta and 13 Jbeta primers were used in PCR. Method: immunoSEQ multiplex PCR; TCRdb's copy keeps in-frame clones and lacks some. The sample consists of 100,000 to 150,000 clones, 75% to 85% of them appearing once. The source material was PBMCs. The receptors come from a young man in good health and CMV-seropositive.

The rearrangement links TRBV28 to TRBJ2-1; D perhaps matches TRBD2 (6 bases). Trimming stripped 6 bases from V and 6 bases from J, with 15 bases between. Per the germline V gene, CDR1 is MDHEN and CDR2 is SYDVKM. This CDR3 region has 14 residues. CDR3 bases: TGTGCCAGCAGAAAGCTAGGGACTGGCAATGAGCAGTTCTTC. As protein: CASRKLGTGNEQFF.

V is TRBV5-1 and J is TRBJ2-7, with D unclear. The V and J ends lost 4 bases and 2 bases respectively, with 10 bases between them. Germline V gene lookup returns CDR1 SGHRS and CDR2 YFSETQ. This CDR3 is built from 13 residues. Here the CDR3 reads CASSLNIPYEQYF. For the CDR3, the DNA is TGCGCCAGCAGCCTTAATATCCCCTACGAGCAGTACTTC. The whole variable domain, filled in from reference TRBV5-1 and TRBJ2-7, reads KAGVTQTPRYLIKTRGQQVTLSCSPISGHRSVSWYQQTPGQGLQFLFEYFSETQRNKGNFPGRFSGRQFSNSRSEMNVSTLELGDSALYLCASSLNIPYEQYFGPGTRLTVT.

V and J are TRBV5-1 and TRBJ2-7; 9 nucleotides match TRBD2. This CDR3 spans 17 amino acids. Germline V gene lookup returns CDR1 SGHRS and CDR2 YFSETQ. V lost 0 bases to trimming and J lost 0 bases; unmatched junction nucleotides: 7. The CDR3 reads CASSLEPAGGNSYEQYF. Written as DNA, the CDR3 is TGCGCCAGCAGCTTGGAACCGGCGGGGGGGAACTCCTACGAGCAGTACTTC. Full variable domain (outside the CDR3, taken from reference TRBV5-1 and TRBJ2-7): KAGVTQTPRYLIKTRGQQVTLSCSPISGHRSVSWYQQTPGQGLQFLFEYFSETQRNKGNFPGRFSGRQFSNSRSEMNVSTLELGDSALYLCASSLEPAGGNSYEQYFGPGTRLTVT.

The chain joins TRBV9 to TRBJ1-1; D ambiguous. CDR3 length equals 16 residues. Trimming took off 3 bases at V and 0 bases at J, with 15 bases between the two ends. In germline, CDR1 is SGDLS, CDR2 YYNGEE. The CDR3 region is CASSGGGWLLNTEAFF. CDR3 in DNA: TGTGCCAGCAGCGGGGGAGGGTGGCTTCTGAACACTGAAGCTTTCTTT.

This clone occurred a few times. This rearrangement joins TRBV7-2 to TRBJ2-7, with D perhaps TRBD2 (5 bases). The V gene lost 5 bases and the J gene lost 0 bases, with 23 bases spanning the gap. CDR1 is SGHTA and CDR2 is FQGNSA in the germline V gene. The length of the CDR3 is 18 residues. CDR3 nucleotides: TGTGCCAGCAGCCGATCGGCCGTTTCGGGGAGCTTCTCCTACGAGCAGTACTTC. This codes for CASSRSAVSGSFSYEQYF.

The chain is built from TRBV10-3 and TRBJ2-1, with 7 bases aligning to TRBD2. The CDR3 consists of 14 residues. Germline values: CDR1 ENHRY, CDR2 SYGVKD. The V and J ends lost 6 bases and 3 bases, in that order; junction bases with no gene match: 5. The CDR3 DNA follows: TGTGCCATCAGGGGGGGGACTGGCTACAATGAGCAGTTCTTC. Translated, it gives CAIRGGTGYNEQFF.

V usage is TRBV1 and J usage is TRBJ1-6. TRBV1 is shown as a pseudogene. This CDR3 comprises 12 residues. CDR3: CTGGDLRSPLHF. CDR3 nucleotides: TGCACCGGCGGGGACCTCCGTTCACCCCTCCACTTT.

The chain recombines TRBV7-6 with TRBJ2-2; the match to TRBD2 covers 7 bases. V shed 3 bases and J 5 bases; nucleotides not matched to a gene: 0. The CDR3 is 13 residues long. The germline V gene encodes CDR1 SGHVS and CDR2 FNYEAQ. CDR3 residues: CASSFGGTGELFF. CDR3 coding DNA: TGTGCCAGCAGCTTCGGGGGGACCGGGGAGCTGTTTTTT.

J is TRBJ1-2 and V is TRBV5-1; 8 bases fit TRBD1. The junction had 5 bases not matched to a gene; V was cut back by 3 bases and J by 7 bases. Germline CDR1 reads SGHRS; CDR2 reads YFSETQ. The CDR3 runs to 13 residues. DNA of the CDR3: TGCGCCAGCAGCTCTACAGGGGGTGGTGGCTACACCTTC. It encodes CASSSTGGGGYTF.

The chain combines TRBV9 with TRBJ2-2; 8 positions agree with TRBD1. The CDR3 sequence is 15 residues long. The ends lost 0 bases at V and 6 bases at J; junction bases unmatched: 4. From germline, CDR1 is SGDLS and CDR2 YYNGEE. CDR3 in amino acids: CASSVETGDAGELFF. CDR3 nucleotide sequence: TGTGCCAGCAGCGTAGAGACAGGGGATGCCGGGGAGCTGTTTTTT.

The chain carries TRBV12-5 and TRBJ2-2, with 7 nucleotides matching TRBD1. V dropped 5 bases and J dropped 4; count of bases not matched to a gene: 10. This CDR3 has 16 amino acids. Germline lookup yields CDR1 LGHNT and CDR2 FRNRAP. Here the CDR3 DNA reads TGTGCTAGTGGTCCCCCGACAGGGCCAAGCACCGGGGAGCTGTTTTTT. This codes for CASGPPTGPSTGELFF.

V is TRBV23-1 and J is TRBJ2-1, with a possible D match to TRBD1 (6 bases). TRBV23-1 is flagged as an ORF with uncertain function. The CDR3 is made up of 14 amino acids. Trimming left V 4 bases short and J 7 bases short, with 14 bases between. CDR3 in DNA: TGCGCCAGCAGTCCACATACAGGGAGTAATGAGCAGTTCTTC. Its translation: CASSPHTGSNEQFF.

This chain uses TRBV25-1 with TRBJ2-7; TRBD1 is a possible D gene (6 bases). The CDR3 is made up of 15 amino acids. Per the germline V gene, CDR1 is MGHDK and CDR2 is SYGVNS. Between the trimmed V and J ends, which lost 3 bases and 2 bases, there was a span of 14 bases. The CDR3 bases are TGTGCCAGCAGTGACCCCGCAGGGGCCACCTACGAGCAGTACTTC. Amino acid sequence: CASSDPAGATYEQYF.

The V call is TRBV2, the J call TRBJ2-5, with a possible D match to TRBD2 (6 bases). CDR1 and CDR2 from the germline V gene are SNHLY and FYNNEI. V lost 6 bases and J 5 bases, leaving 19 bases between the germline ends. CDR3 length: 15 residues. CDR3 loop: CASRLQGGGRETQYF. In DNA, the CDR3 is TGTGCCAGCAGACTGCAGGGCGGAGGGAGGGAGACCCAGTACTTC.

This clone was seen a few times. The chain combines TRBV9 with TRBJ1-1; D uncertain. Trimming stripped 3 bases from V and 1 base from J, with 10 bases between. This CDR3 has 14 residues. Germline CDR1 reads SGDLS; CDR2 reads YYNGEE. CDR3 nucleotides: TGTGCCAGCAGCGAGGACGGAGGGAACACTGAAGCTTTCTTT. It encodes CASSEDGGNTEAFF.

The chain combines TRBV29-1 with TRBJ1-2; D ambiguous. Deletions cut 4 bases from V and 7 bases from J, with 16 bases between. This CDR3 has 13 amino acids. Germline-derived CDR1 and CDR2 are SQVTM and ANQGSEA. CDR3 in DNA: TGCAGCGTTGGGAGGGCGTTTGGCTCTGGCTACACCTTC. It is translated as CSVGRAFGSGYTF.

This sequence joins TRBV15 and TRBJ1-2; D possibly corresponds to TRBD1 (6 bases). Germline loops: CDR1 LNHNV, CDR2 YYDKDF (reference sequence). The CDR3 runs 14 residues. The V end lost 3 bases, the J end lost 10 bases, and 18 bases lay between the germline ends. The CDR3 coding sequence is TGTGCCACCAGCAGGTCAGGGGTTGGGGGTTTCTACACCTTC. Its protein product is CATSRSGVGGFYTF.